These T cell receptor beta chains were read from a single sample in a study of blood T cell repertoires in COVID-19. The data were produced by immunoSEQ multiplex PCR, yet TCRdb's version contains in-frame clones alone and is incomplete. The profile shows 40,000 to 45,000 clones, about 91% of them singletons. Sequencing was performed on peripheral blood. These receptors were obtained from a man over 45 with active COVID-19. Each CDR3 is given with its conserved first and last residue. The order of the fields is V gene, clone size, J gene, D gene, CDR3 DNA, CDR3 protein. The D gene is left open where the match is weak. Clone size is given for some rows only: seen once, a few or many times, or a class if the clone is expanded.

v_call: TRBV5-6
clone_size: once
j_call: TRBJ2-3
d_call: TRBD1
cdr3_nt: TGTGCCAGCAGCCTTCTCGACAGGGGCACAGATACGCAGTATTTT
cdr3_aa: CASSLLDRGTDTQYF

v_call: TRBV28
clone_size: -
j_call: TRBJ2-5
d_call: -
cdr3_nt: TGTGCCAGCGGCAATGGGGGGCAAGAGACCCAGTACTTC
cdr3_aa: CASGNGGQETQYF

v_call: TRBV19
clone_size: -
j_call: TRBJ1-2
d_call: TRBD1
cdr3_nt: TGTGCCAGTAGTACACCCGGGACAGGGGGTATTGATGGCTACACCTTC
cdr3_aa: CASSTPGTGGIDGYTF

v_call: TRBV19
clone_size: -
j_call: TRBJ2-3
d_call: -
cdr3_nt: TGTGCCAGCCGTGGACAAGCCAGCACAGATACGCAGTATTTT
cdr3_aa: CASRGQASTDTQYF

v_call: TRBV24-1
clone_size: -
j_call: TRBJ2-7
d_call: TRBD2
cdr3_nt: TGTGCCACCAGTGATGGGAGGGCAAATCGGGACGAGCAGTACTTC
cdr3_aa: CATSDGRANRDEQYF

v_call: TRBV2
clone_size: -
j_call: TRBJ2-7
d_call: -
cdr3_nt: TGTGCCAGCAGGCTACGAAACGAGCAGTACTTC
cdr3_aa: CASRLRNEQYF

v_call: TRBV7-9
clone_size: -
j_call: TRBJ1-4
d_call: -
cdr3_nt: TGTGCCAGCAGCTTACGAGGGTTCGGTGAAAAACTGTTTTTT
cdr3_aa: CASSLRGFGEKLFF

v_call: TRBV11-2
clone_size: -
j_call: TRBJ2-7
d_call: TRBD1
cdr3_nt: TGTGCCAGCAGATCCGGGGAGGGGACAGGGGTCTACGAGCAGTACTTC
cdr3_aa: CASRSGEGTGVYEQYF

v_call: TRBV7-2
clone_size: once
j_call: TRBJ2-5
d_call: TRBD1
cdr3_nt: TGTGCCAGCAGCCGGACAGGGGGGGAGACCCAGTACTTC
cdr3_aa: CASSRTGGETQYF

v_call: TRBV5-1
clone_size: -
j_call: TRBJ2-7
d_call: TRBD2
cdr3_nt: TGCGCCAGCAGCTTGGGGGCTAGCGGGAGTTACGAGCAGTACTTC
cdr3_aa: CASSLGASGSYEQYF

v_call: TRBV7-9
clone_size: -
j_call: TRBJ2-7
d_call: -
cdr3_nt: TGTGCCAGCAGCCTTAACAGGGAAGGGTACGAGCAGTACTTC
cdr3_aa: CASSLNREGYEQYF

v_call: TRBV19
clone_size: -
j_call: TRBJ2-7
d_call: TRBD1
cdr3_nt: TGTGCCAGTAGCCGGGACAGTTTCTCCTACGAGCAGTACTTC
cdr3_aa: CASSRDSFSYEQYF

v_call: TRBV29-1
clone_size: -
j_call: TRBJ2-7
d_call: -
cdr3_nt: TGCAGCGTGGAGACCTCCTACGAGCAGTACTTC
cdr3_aa: CSVETSYEQYF

v_call: TRBV5-5
clone_size: -
j_call: TRBJ1-1
d_call: -
cdr3_nt: TGTGCCAGCAGACCCGGACAGAGTGAGACCCAAGCTTTCTTT
cdr3_aa: CASRPGQSETQAFF

v_call: TRBV7-9
clone_size: -
j_call: TRBJ2-7
d_call: TRBD1
cdr3_nt: TGTGCCAGCAGCTCCGTCCGGGACAGAAGCTACGAGCAGTACTTC
cdr3_aa: CASSSVRDRSYEQYF

v_call: TRBV5-8
clone_size: -
j_call: TRBJ1-5
d_call: -
cdr3_nt: TGTGCCAGCAGCTTGGCCCGGAACAGGGTTGGTCAGCCCCAGCATTTT
cdr3_aa: CASSLARNRVGQPQHF

v_call: TRBV7-8
clone_size: -
j_call: TRBJ1-1
d_call: TRBD1
cdr3_nt: TGTGCCAGCAGTCTGTCGGGACAGTTGAACACTGAAGCTTTCTTT
cdr3_aa: CASSLSGQLNTEAFF